Below, one TCR beta chain is given with its context. TCRdb itself ran the RT-PCR reads through MiXCR, one entry per CDR3 protein. This table has fewer than 800,000 distinct CDR3 sequences, 14% appearing once. V dropped 2 bases and J dropped 4; count of bases not matched to a gene: 7. The germline CDR1 and CDR2 sequences are MNHNY and SVGAGI (reference sequence). CDR3 length: 16 amino acids. The sequenced sample was memory CD4+ T cells from blood. This TCR was sampled from a female donor in good health, serving as a healthy control. This chain connects TRBV6-6 to TRBJ2-7; 11 bases are a match to TRBD1. The CDR3 nucleotides read TGTGCCAGCAGTTACCCCCCCGGACAGGGGGCATACGAGCAGTACTTC. Amino acids: CASSYPPGQGAYEQYF.